A selection of T cell receptor beta chains follows, all from one sample in a study of cytomegalovirus exposure and HLA in healthy donors. Libraries were prepared by immunoSEQ multiplex PCR; TCRdb keeps only in-frame clonotypes and omits some of them. Here the sample spans around 100,000 clones, 70% to 80% being singletons. The sample was PBMCs. These receptors all come from a woman in her late teens or twenties in good health and CMV-seropositive. Each CDR3 is given with its conserved first and last residue. The D gene is left open where the match is weak. Expanded clones get a size class; other rows say once, few or many, or leave the size out.

>NA|TRBJ2-2|TRBV5-6|TRBD1
CASSLIGTAANTGELFF
TGTGCCAGCAGCTTAATCGGGACAGCAGCGAACACCGGGGAGCTGTTTTTT
>NA|TRBJ2-7|TRBV27|NA
CASSSRQGRHEQYF
TGTGCCAGCAGTTCAAGGCAGGGGAGACACGAGCAGTACTTC
>NA|TRBJ2-5|TRBV28|TRBD2
CASSAGVETQYF
TGTGCCAGCAGTGCGGGGGTTGAGACCCAGTACTTC
>few|TRBJ1-1|TRBV7-3|NA
CASSFAGNTEAFF
TGTGCCAGCAGCTTCGCGGGGAACACTGAAGCTTTCTTT
>NA|TRBJ2-7|TRBV4-1|NA
CASSQGGARLHPEQYF
TGCGCCAGCAGCCAGGGAGGAGCGAGGCTCCATCCCGAGCAGTACTTC
>NA|TRBJ1-2|TRBV28|TRBD1
CASSPDRGGIQGGYTF
TGTGCCAGCAGTCCTGACAGGGGGGGAATCCAGGGCGGCTACACCTTC
>NA|TRBJ2-1|TRBV5-1|TRBD1
CASSSGQGGEQFF
TGCGCCAGCAGCTCTGGACAGGGTGGTGAGCAGTTCTTC
>NA|TRBJ1-2|TRBV5-6|TRBD1
CASSLRDRGRPRGYTF
TGTGCCAGCAGCCTGCGGGACAGGGGCCGCCCCAGGGGCTACACCTTC
>NA|TRBJ2-7|TRBV2|TRBD2
CAGGGGGRSYYEQYF
TGTGCAGGCGGGGGGGGCGGCAGATCGTACTACGAGCAGTACTTC
>NA|TRBJ2-1|TRBV19|TRBD1
CASSRKTSTGSEQFF
TGTGCCAGTAGCCGAAAGACCTCGACAGGGTCGGAGCAGTTCTTC
>NA|TRBJ1-4|TRBV30|NA
CAWRNGPGKGGEKLFF
TGTGCCTGGAGAAACGGACCCGGGAAAGGAGGTGAAAAACTGTTTTTT
>NA|TRBJ2-3|TRBV7-6|NA
CASSLVAAEVPDTQYF
TGTGCCAGCAGCTTAGTTGCTGCGGAAGTCCCAGATACGCAGTATTTT
>NA|TRBJ1-4|TRBV6-5|TRBD1
CASSRDRQPNEKLFF
TGTGCCAGCAGCCGGGACAGGCAACCGAATGAAAAACTGTTTTTT
>once|TRBJ2-7|TRBV2|TRBD1
CASSSGTGGYEQYF
TGTGCCAGCAGCTCCGGGACAGGGGGCTACGAGCAGTACTTC
>NA|TRBJ2-5|TRBV4-2|TRBD2
CASSPRTSGSKREETQYF
TGTGCCAGCAGCCCGCGGACTAGCGGGAGTAAGAGGGAAGAGACCCAGTACTTC
>few|TRBJ2-3|TRBV11-3|TRBD1
CASSSRDRGTDTQYF
TGTGCCAGCAGCAGCCGGGACAGGGGAACAGATACGCAGTATTTT
>few|TRBJ1-1|TRBV19|TRBD1
CASSRGTGRDTEAFF
TGTGCCAGTAGTAGAGGGACAGGGAGAGATACTGAAGCTTTCTTT
>NA|TRBJ1-1|TRBV5-1|TRBD1
CASSMDRGVITEAFF
TGCGCCAGCAGCATGGACAGGGGGGTGATCACTGAAGCTTTCTTT
>NA|TRBJ2-5|TRBV5-1|TRBD2
CASSGRAGEGETQYF
TGCGCCAGCAGCGGGCGGGCGGGAGAAGGGGAGACCCAGTACTTC
>NA|TRBJ1-3|TRBV4-1|NA
CASSQDAGSSGNTIYF
TGCGCCAGCAGCCAAGATGCGGGGAGCTCTGGAAACACCATATATTTT
>once|TRBJ2-7|TRBV6-5|TRBD2
CASSYNGRTHEQYF
TGTGCCAGCAGTTACAACGGGAGGACCCACGAGCAGTACTTC
>NA|TRBJ2-2|TRBV5-1|TRBD2
CASSLALAGGGGELFF
TGCGCCAGCAGCTTGGCCCTCGCGGGAGGTGGCGGGGAGCTGTTTTTT
>few|TRBJ2-7|TRBV5-1|NA
CASSLFSGTYEQYF
TGCGCCAGCAGCTTGTTCTCAGGAACCTACGAGCAGTACTTC
>NA|TRBJ2-3|TRBV18|NA
CASSPGADDTQYF
TGTGCCAGCTCACCTGGGGCGGATGATACGCAGTATTTT
>NA|TRBJ2-2|TRBV25-1|TRBD2
CASSPLAGGPTGELFF
TGTGCCAGCAGCCCACTAGCGGGAGGGCCGACCGGGGAGCTGTTTTTT
>NA|TRBJ2-2|TRBV6-1|TRBD2
CASSEGLANTGELFF
TGTGCCAGCAGTGAGGGACTAGCGAACACCGGGGAGCTGTTTTTT
>once|TRBJ2-7|TRBV27|NA
CASSLLGAHEQYF
TGTGCCAGCAGTCTGTTGGGGGCCCACGAGCAGTACTTC
>NA|TRBJ2-1|TRBV9|NA
CASSVGASSYNEQVF
TGTGCCAGCAGCGTAGGCGCGAGCTCCTACAATGAGCAGGTCTTC
>NA|TRBJ2-3|TRBV9|NA
CASSATGMDTQYF
TGTGCCAGCAGCGCCACAGGGATGGATACGCAGTATTTT
>NA|TRBJ2-7|TRBV15|NA
CATSRDLAAYEQYF
TGTGCCACCAGCAGAGATTTGGCAGCCTACGAGCAGTACTTC
>NA|TRBJ1-1|TRBV5-6|NA
CASSDRVRGNTEAFF
TGTGCCAGCAGCGACCGAGTTAGGGGGAACACTGAAGCTTTCTTT
>once|TRBJ2-3|TRBV12-5|TRBD2
CASGLGLAGVADTQYF
TGTGCTAGTGGTTTGGGGCTAGCGGGAGTAGCAGATACGCAGTATTTT
>once|TRBJ2-1|TRBV5-1|TRBD1
CASSPGQGGNEQFF
TGCGCCAGCAGTCCGGGACAGGGAGGGAATGAGCAGTTCTTC
>NA|TRBJ1-5|TRBV15|NA
CATSRVGRSQPQHF
TGTGCCACCAGCAGAGTTGGCAGATCTCAGCCCCAGCATTTT
>NA|TRBJ1-4|TRBV6-5|TRBD1
CASSRQGQTNEKLFF
TGTGCCAGCAGCCGACAGGGTCAAACTAATGAAAAACTGTTTTTT
>once|TRBJ2-7|TRBV19|NA
CASSDQQGSEQYF
TGTGCCAGTAGTGATCAACAGGGTTCCGAGCAGTACTTC
>NA|TRBJ2-2|TRBV6-1|NA
CASSDRLTGELFF
TGTGCCAGCAGTGATAGACTAACCGGGGAGCTGTTTTTT